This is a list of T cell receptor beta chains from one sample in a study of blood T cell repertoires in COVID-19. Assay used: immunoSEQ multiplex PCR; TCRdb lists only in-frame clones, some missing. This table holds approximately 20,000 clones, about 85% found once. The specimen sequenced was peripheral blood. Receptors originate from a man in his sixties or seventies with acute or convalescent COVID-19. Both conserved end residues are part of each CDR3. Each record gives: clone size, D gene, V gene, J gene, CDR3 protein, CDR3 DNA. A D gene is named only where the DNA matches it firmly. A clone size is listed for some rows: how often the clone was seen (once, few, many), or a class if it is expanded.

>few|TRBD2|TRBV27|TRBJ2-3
CASSFYQRERSDTQYF
TGTGCCAGCAGTTTTTATCAGCGGGAGAGGTCAGATACGCAGTATTTT
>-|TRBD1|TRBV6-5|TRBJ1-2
CASTLDRAGYTF
TGTGCCAGCACCCTAGACAGGGCTGGCTACACCTTC
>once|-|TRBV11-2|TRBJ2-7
CASSLGGTATYEQYF
TGTGCCAGCAGCTTAGGCGGGACTGCAACCTACGAGCAGTACTTC
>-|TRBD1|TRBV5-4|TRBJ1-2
CASSSRDSRYSRGYTF
TGTGCCAGCAGCTCCCGGGACAGCCGTTATTCGAGAGGCTACACCTTC
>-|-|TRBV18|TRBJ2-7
CASSPPGTWNYEQYF
TGTGCCAGCTCACCCCCCGGGACATGGAATTACGAGCAGTACTTC
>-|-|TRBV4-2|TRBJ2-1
CASSQYSGSYNEQFF
TGTGCCAGCAGCCAGTATAGCGGCTCCTACAATGAGCAGTTCTTC
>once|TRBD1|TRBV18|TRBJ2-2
CASSPRYRGRRDTGELFF
TGTGCCAGCTCACCACGATACAGGGGGCGAAGGGACACCGGGGAGCTGTTTTTT
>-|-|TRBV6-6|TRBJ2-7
CASSYGTAHSYEQYF
TGTGCCAGCAGTTACGGGACTGCTCACAGCTACGAGCAGTACTTC
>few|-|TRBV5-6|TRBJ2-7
CASSLGGGVYEQYF
TGTGCCAGCAGCTTGGGAGGGGGAGTCTACGAGCAGTACTTC
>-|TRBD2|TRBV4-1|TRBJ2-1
CASSQDPGLAGLNEQFF
TGCGCCAGCAGCCAAGACCCAGGACTAGCGGGGCTCAATGAGCAGTTCTTC
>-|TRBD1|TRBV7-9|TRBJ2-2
CASTPNPGTGLHTGELFF
TGTGCCAGCACACCTAATCCCGGGACAGGGTTGCACACCGGGGAGCTGTTTTTT
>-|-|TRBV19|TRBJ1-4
CASSIEGGYEKLFF
TGTGCCAGTAGTATAGAAGGAGGGTACGAAAAACTGTTTTTT
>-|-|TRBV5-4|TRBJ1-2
CASSNVLGTIGYTF
TGTGCCAGCAGTAATGTTCTCGGGACAATCGGCTACACCTTC
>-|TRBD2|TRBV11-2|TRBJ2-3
CASSPGLAGAADTQYF
TGTGCCAGCAGCCCGGGACTAGCGGGAGCGGCAGATACGCAGTATTTT
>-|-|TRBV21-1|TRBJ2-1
CASSSPSTREGPNEQFF
TGTGCCAGCAGCAGCCCAAGTACGCGGGAGGGCCCCAATGAGCAGTTCTTC
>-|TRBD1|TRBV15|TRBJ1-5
CATSMGQSNQPQHF
TGTGCCACCAGCATGGGACAGAGCAATCAGCCCCAGCATTTT
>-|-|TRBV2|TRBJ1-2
CASNTVALYGYTF
TGTGCCAGCAATACAGTTGCACTCTATGGCTACACCTTC
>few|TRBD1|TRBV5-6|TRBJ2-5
CASSFGPGGETQYF
TGTGCCAGCAGCTTTGGGCCAGGGGGTGAGACCCAGTACTTC
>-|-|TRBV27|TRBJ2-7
CASSPTSNYEQYF
TGTGCCAGCAGTCCTACTAGTAACTACGAGCAGTACTTC
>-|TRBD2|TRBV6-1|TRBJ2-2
CASSADPGLAGSRTGELFF
TGTGCCAGCAGTGCAGACCCGGGACTAGCGGGATCTCGGACCGGGGAGCTGTTTTTT
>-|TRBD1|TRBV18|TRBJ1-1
CASSLRTGDNTEAFF
TGTGCCAGCTCACTCCGGACAGGGGATAACACTGAAGCTTTCTTT
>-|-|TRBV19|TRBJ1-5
CASSPFLRTQSSNQPQHF
TGTGCCAGTAGTCCGTTCTTGCGGACACAATCAAGCAATCAGCCCCAGCATTTT
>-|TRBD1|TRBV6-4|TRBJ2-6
CASSETGGTGANVLTF
TGTGCCAGCAGTGAGACAGGGGGGACTGGGGCCAACGTCCTGACTTTC
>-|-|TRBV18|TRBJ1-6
CASSPNSGGGSPLHF
TGTGCCAGCTCACCAAACAGCGGGGGTGGTTCACCCCTCCACTTT
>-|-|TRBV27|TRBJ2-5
CASSSRGETQETQYF
TGTGCCAGCAGTTCCAGGGGGGAGACACAAGAGACCCAGTACTTC
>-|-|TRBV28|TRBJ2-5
CASSLSAGGKTQYF
TGTGCCAGCAGTTTATCCGCAGGCGGGAAGACCCAGTACTTC
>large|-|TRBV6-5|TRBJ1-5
CASSYSGFGNQPQHF
TGTGCCAGCAGTTACTCCGGGTTCGGCAATCAGCCCCAGCATTTT
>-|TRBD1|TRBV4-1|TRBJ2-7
CASSPGSGTGTYEQYF
TGCGCCAGCAGCCCCGGGTCCGGGACAGGGACCTACGAGCAGTACTTC
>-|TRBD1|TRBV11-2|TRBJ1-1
CASSSGQGGGSTEAFF
TGTGCCAGCAGCTCGGGACAGGGAGGTGGATCCACTGAAGCTTTCTTT
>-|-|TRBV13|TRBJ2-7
CASSLAGDEQYF
TGTGCCAGCAGCTTAGCAGGGGACGAGCAGTACTTC
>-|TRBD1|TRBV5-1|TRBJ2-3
CASSPQGASTDTQYF
TGCGCCAGCAGCCCACAGGGGGCGAGCACAGATACGCAGTATTTT
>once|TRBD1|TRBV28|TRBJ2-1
CASSLPGTGFNEQFF
TGTGCCAGCAGTTTGCCCGGGACAGGGTTCAATGAGCAGTTCTTC
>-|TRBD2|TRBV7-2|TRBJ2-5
CASSRRGLAGAETQYF
TGTGCCAGCAGCCGTAGAGGACTAGCGGGAGCAGAGACCCAGTACTTC
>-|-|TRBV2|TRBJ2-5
CASKALGEETQYF
TGTGCCAGCAAGGCCCTTGGGGAGGAGACCCAGTACTTC
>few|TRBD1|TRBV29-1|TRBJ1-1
CSAGTGNTEAFF
TGCAGCGCCGGGACAGGGAACACTGAAGCTTTCTTT
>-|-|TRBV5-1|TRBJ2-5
CASSFQGLYQETQYF
TGCGCCAGCAGCTTCCAGGGGTTGTACCAAGAGACCCAGTACTTC
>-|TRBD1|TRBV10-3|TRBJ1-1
CAISRQGNTEAFF
TGTGCCATCAGCCGACAGGGTAACACTGAAGCTTTCTTT
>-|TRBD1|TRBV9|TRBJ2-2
CASSEGQGSTGELFF
TGTGCCAGCAGCGAAGGACAGGGGAGTACCGGGGAGCTGTTTTTT
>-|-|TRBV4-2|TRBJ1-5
CASSQDKRGGQPQHF
TGTGCCAGCAGCCAAGATAAAAGGGGCGGTCAGCCCCAGCATTTT
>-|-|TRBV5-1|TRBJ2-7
CASSGGTADYEQYF
TGCGCCAGCAGCGGGGGGACCGCTGACTACGAGCAGTACTTC
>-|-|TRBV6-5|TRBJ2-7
CASSYPGTYEQYF
TGTGCCAGCAGTTACCCAGGGACCTACGAGCAGTACTTC
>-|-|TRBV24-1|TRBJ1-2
CATSDGVYGYTF
TGTGCCACCAGTGACGGGGTCTATGGCTACACCTTC
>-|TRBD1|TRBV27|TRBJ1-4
CASSARTGNNEKLFF
TGTGCCAGCAGTGCCAGGACAGGCAATAATGAAAAACTGTTTTTT
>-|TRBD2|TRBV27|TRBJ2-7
CASSPLGAGAEQYF
TGTGCCAGCAGTCCCCTAGGAGCGGGAGCCGAGCAGTACTTC
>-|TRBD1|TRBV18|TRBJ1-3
CASSPRQGSAGNTIYF
TGTGCCAGCTCACCACGACAGGGGTCGGCTGGAAACACCATATATTTT
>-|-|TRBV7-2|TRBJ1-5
CASSSYDSLNQPQHF
TGTGCCAGCAGCTCCTACGACAGCCTAAATCAGCCCCAGCATTTT
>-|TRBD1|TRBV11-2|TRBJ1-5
CASSLGRDSSQPQHF
TGTGCCAGCAGCTTAGGGAGGGACAGTAGTCAGCCCCAGCATTTT
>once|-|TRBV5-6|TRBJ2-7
CASSLGGPSYEQYF
TGTGCCAGCAGCCTTGGAGGTCCCTCCTACGAGCAGTACTTC
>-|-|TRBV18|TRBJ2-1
CASSPLQGAYNEQFF
TGTGCCAGCTCACCACTCCAGGGTGCCTACAATGAGCAGTTCTTC
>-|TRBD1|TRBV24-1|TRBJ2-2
CATSDEDRAATGELFF
TGTGCCACCAGTGATGAGGACAGGGCGGCCACCGGGGAGCTGTTTTTT
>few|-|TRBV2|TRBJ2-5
CASSDSGETQYF
TGTGCCAGCAGCGACAGTGGCGAGACCCAGTACTTC
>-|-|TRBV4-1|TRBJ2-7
CASSPEGYNNYEQYF
TGCGCCAGCAGCCCGGAGGGGTATAATAACTACGAGCAGTACTTC
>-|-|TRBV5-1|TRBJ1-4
CASSPGGTNEKLFF
TGCGCCAGCAGCCCGGGGGGAACTAATGAAAAACTGTTTTTT
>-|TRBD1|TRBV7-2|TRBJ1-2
CASSLSWGQGAGYTF
TGTGCCAGCAGCTTATCTTGGGGACAGGGAGCTGGCTACACCTTC